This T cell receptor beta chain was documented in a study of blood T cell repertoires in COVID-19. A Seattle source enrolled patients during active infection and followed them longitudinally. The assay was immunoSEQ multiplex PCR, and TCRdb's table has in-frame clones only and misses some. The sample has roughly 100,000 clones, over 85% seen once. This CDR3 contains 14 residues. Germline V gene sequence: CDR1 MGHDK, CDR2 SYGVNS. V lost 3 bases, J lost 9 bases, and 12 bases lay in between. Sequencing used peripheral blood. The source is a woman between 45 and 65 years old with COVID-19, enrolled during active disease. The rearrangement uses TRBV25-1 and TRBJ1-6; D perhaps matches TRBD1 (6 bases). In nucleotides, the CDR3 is TGTGCCAGCAGTGACAGGGGAGAGAGTTCACCCCTCCACTTT. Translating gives CASSDRGESSPLHF.